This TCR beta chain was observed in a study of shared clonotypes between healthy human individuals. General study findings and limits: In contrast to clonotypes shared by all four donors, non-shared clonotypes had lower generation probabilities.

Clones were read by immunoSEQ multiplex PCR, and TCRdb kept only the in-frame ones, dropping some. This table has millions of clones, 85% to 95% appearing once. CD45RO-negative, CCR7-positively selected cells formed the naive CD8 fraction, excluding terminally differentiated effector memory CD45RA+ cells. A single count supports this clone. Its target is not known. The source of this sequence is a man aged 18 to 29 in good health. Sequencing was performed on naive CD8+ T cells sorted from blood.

CDR3 protein: CASSLPSASNTGELFF. CDR3 sequence (DNA): TGCGCCAGCAGCTTGCCTAGCGCATCGAACACCGGGGAGCTGTTTTTT. The chain is built from TRBV5-1 and TRBJ2-2; tentatively, D is TRBD2 (6 bases). The length of the CDR3 is 16 residues. In germline, CDR1 is SGHRS, CDR2 YFSETQ. With 1 base removed from V and 0 bases from J, the gap between germline ends came to 10 bases. Full variable domain (rest looked up from reference TRBV5-1 and TRBJ2-2): KAGVTQTPRYLIKTRGQQVTLSCSPISGHRSVSWYQQTPGQGLQFLFEYFSETQRNKGNFPGRFSGRQFSNSRSEMNVSTLELGDSALYLCASSLPSASNTGELFFGEGSRLTVL.